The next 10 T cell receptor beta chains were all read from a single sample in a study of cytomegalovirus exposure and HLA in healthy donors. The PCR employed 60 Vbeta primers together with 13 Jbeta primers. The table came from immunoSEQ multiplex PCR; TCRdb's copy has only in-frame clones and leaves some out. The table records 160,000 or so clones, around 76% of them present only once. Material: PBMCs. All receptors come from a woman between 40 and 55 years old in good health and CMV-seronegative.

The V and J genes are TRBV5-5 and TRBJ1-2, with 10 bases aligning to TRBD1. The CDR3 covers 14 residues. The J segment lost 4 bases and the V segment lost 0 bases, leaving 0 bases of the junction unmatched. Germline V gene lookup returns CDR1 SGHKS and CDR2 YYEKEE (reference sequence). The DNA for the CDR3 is TGTGCCAGCAGCTTGGGGGACAGGGGCTATGGCTACACCTTC. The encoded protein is CASSLGDRGYGYTF.

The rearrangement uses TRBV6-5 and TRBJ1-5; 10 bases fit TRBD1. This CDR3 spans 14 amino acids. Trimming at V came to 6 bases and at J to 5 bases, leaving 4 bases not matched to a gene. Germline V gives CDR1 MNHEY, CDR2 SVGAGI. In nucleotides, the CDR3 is TGTGCCAGCAGATTGGGACAGGGGCATCAGCCCCAGCATTTT. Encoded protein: CASRLGQGHQPQHF.

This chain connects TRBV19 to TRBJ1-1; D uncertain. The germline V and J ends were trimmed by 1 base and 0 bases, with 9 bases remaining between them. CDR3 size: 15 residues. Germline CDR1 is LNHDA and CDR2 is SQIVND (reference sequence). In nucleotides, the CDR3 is TGTGCCAGTAGTATAGGGTCAGGATTGAACACTGAAGCTTTCTTT. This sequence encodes CASSIGSGLNTEAFF.

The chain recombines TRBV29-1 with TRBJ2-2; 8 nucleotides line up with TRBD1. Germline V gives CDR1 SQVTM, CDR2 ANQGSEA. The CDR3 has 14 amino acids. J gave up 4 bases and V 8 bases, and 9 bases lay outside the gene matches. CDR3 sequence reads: CSFRRQGSTGELFF. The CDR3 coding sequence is TGCAGCTTTCGAAGACAGGGGAGCACCGGGGAGCTGTTTTTT.

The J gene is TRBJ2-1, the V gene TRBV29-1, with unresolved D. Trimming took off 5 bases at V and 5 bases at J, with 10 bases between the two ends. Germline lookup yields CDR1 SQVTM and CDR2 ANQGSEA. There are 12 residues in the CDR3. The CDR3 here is CSVYGANNEQFF. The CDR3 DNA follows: TGCAGCGTTTACGGAGCAAACAATGAGCAGTTCTTC.

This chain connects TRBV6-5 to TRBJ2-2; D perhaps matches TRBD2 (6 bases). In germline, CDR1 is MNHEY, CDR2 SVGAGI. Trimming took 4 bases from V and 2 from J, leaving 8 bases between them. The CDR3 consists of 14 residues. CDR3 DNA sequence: TGTGCCAGCAGTTGGACTACCAACACCGGGGAGCTGTTTTTT. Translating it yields CASSWTTNTGELFF.

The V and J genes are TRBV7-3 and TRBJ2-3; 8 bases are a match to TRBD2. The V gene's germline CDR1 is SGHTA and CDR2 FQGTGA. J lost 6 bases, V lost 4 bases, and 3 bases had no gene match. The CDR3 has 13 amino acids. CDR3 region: CASSSAGADTQYF. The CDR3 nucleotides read TGTGCCAGCAGCTCAGCGGGAGCGGATACGCAGTATTTT.

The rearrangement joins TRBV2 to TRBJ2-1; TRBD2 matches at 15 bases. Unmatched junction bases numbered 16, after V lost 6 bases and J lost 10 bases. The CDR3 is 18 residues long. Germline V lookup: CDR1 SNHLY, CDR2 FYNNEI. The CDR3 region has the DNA TGTGCCAGCAGCGAGCTTCACAGGACTAGCGGGAGGGCCAGGGAGCAGTTCTTC. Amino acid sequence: CASSELHRTSGRAREQFF.

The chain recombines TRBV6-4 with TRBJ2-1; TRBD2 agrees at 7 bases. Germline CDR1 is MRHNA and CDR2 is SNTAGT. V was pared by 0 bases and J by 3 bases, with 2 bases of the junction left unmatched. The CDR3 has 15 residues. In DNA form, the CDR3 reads TGTGCCAGCAGTGACTCTGCGGGAGACTACAATGAGCAGTTCTTC. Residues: CASSDSAGDYNEQFF.

The CDR3 sequence is CSGRASGSSTDTQYF. The CDR3 nucleotides read TGCAGCGGCAGGGCTAGCGGGAGCAGCACAGATACGCAGTATTTT. The gene calls are TRBV29-1 and TRBJ2-3, with 10 nucleotides matching TRBD2. Germline V lookup: CDR1 SQVTM, CDR2 ANQGSEA. V trimming: 7 bases; J trimming: 0 bases; junction bases outside the gene matches: 7. The CDR3 totals 15 residues.